Shown below are 17 T cell receptor beta chains from a single sample sequenced in a study of monozygotic twins with inflammatory bowel disease. Each CDR3 protein gets one entry in TCRdb, which reprocessed the 5' RACE reads and gives no DNA. This repertoire includes approximately 110,000 distinct CDR3 sequences. The material sequenced was blood. The origin of the receptors is a human donor with ulcerative colitis or Crohn's disease, or a healthy co-twin of an affected twin (not recorded which).

The chain combines TRBV18 with TRBJ2-5. Per the germline V gene, CDR1 is KGHSH and CDR2 is LQKENI. CDR3 length: 13 amino acids. CDR3: CASSPVTQETQYF.

The chain has TRBV6-5 and TRBJ2-3; lacking DNA, the TRBD2 call made by TCRdb goes unchecked. Germline loops: CDR1 MNHEY, CDR2 SVGAGI. The length of the CDR3 is 18 residues. CDR3 sequence reads: CASSYKGPQGRRTDTQYF.

J is TRBJ1-2 and V is TRBV3-1; TCRdb names TRBD1, which stays unverified in the absence of DNA. CDR3 length: 14 residues. Germline V gives CDR1 LGHDT, CDR2 YNNKEL (reference sequence). This chain's CDR3 is CASSQGTNEDGYTF.

The chain employs TRBV29-1 and TRBJ1-1. The CDR3 spans 12 residues. The germline V gene has CDR1 SQVTM and CDR2 ANQGSEA. CDR3: CSVGTEGSEAFF.

J is TRBJ1-2 and V is TRBV20-1; TCRdb indicates TRBD1, and absent DNA this call remains unverified. The germline V gene encodes CDR1 DFQATT and CDR2 SNEGSKA (reference sequence). This CDR3 comprises 13 residues. The CDR3 is CSANRASLGGYTF.

The rearrangement joins TRBV5-1 to TRBJ2-1; TCRdb picks TRBD1, but there is no DNA to check that call. The CDR3 length is 13 residues. Germline V gives CDR1 SGHRS, CDR2 YFSETQ. CDR3: CASSLVLGEEQFF. Complete variable domain (other parts from reference TRBV5-1 and TRBJ2-1): KAGVTQTPRYLIKTRGQQVTLSCSPISGHRSVSWYQQTPGQGLQFLFEYFSETQRNKGNFPGRFSGRQFSNSRSEMNVSTLELGDSALYLCASSLVLGEEQFFGPGTRLTVL.

The chain combines TRBV5-1 with TRBJ2-7; lacking DNA, the TRBD2 call made by TCRdb goes unchecked. Germline CDR1 reads SGHRS; CDR2 reads YFSETQ. The CDR3 is made up of 15 amino acids. This CDR3 is CASSLTPLAEYEQYF. Drawing the rest from reference TRBV5-1 and TRBJ2-7, the complete variable domain is KAGVTQTPRYLIKTRGQQVTLSCSPISGHRSVSWYQQTPGQGLQFLFEYFSETQRNKGNFPGRFSGRQFSNSRSEMNVSTLELGDSALYLCASSLTPLAEYEQYFGPGTRLTVT.

V is TRBV29-1 and J is TRBJ2-7; TCRdb outputs TRBD1, but without DNA this stays unchecked. Germline-derived CDR1 and CDR2 are SQVTM and ANQGSEA. CDR3 length: 14 amino acids. The CDR3 sequence: CSVNTGSQTYEQYF.

The rearrangement uses TRBV30 and TRBJ2-1; TCRdb's D gene call, TRBD1, goes unchecked for lack of DNA. CDR1 and CDR2 from the germline V gene are GTSNPN and SVGIG (reference sequence). This CDR3 is built from 13 residues. The CDR3: CAWRASTGDEQFF.

The CDR3 spells CATSSKAGAPYNEQFF. V gene TRBV15 combines with J gene TRBJ2-1. CDR1 and CDR2 from the germline V gene are LNHNV and YYDKDF (reference sequence). The CDR3 contains 16 residues.

V is TRBV12-3 or TRBV12-4 and J is TRBJ1-2; TCRdb selects TRBD1, and the lack of DNA leaves this call unchecked. The CDR3 spans 13 residues. The CDR3 here is CASTQSGNYGYTF.

The genes are TRBV28 and TRBJ2-1; checking the TCRdb D call of TRBD1 is not possible without DNA. CDR3 length equals 15 residues. Germline lookup yields CDR1 MDHEN and CDR2 SYDVKM. The CDR3 protein is CASSSWGALSNEQFF.

The rearrangement uses TRBV20-1 and TRBJ2-5; the TCRdb D gene call, TRBD1, has no DNA to confirm it. CDR3 size: 15 residues. Germline values: CDR1 DFQATT, CDR2 SNEGSKA (reference sequence). The CDR3 spells CSATPGGGGLETQYF.

The rearrangement joins TRBV19 to TRBJ2-1; TCRdb proposes TRBD2, but this gene call is untestable without DNA. The CDR3 sequence is 21 residues long. The germline V gene encodes CDR1 LNHDA and CDR2 SQIVND (reference sequence). CDR3: CASSTPSTSGRATPLYNEQFF.

This chain joins TRBV5-1 and TRBJ1-1; the TCRdb D gene call, TRBD1, has no DNA to confirm it. From germline, CDR1 is SGHRS and CDR2 YFSETQ. The CDR3 totals 14 residues. The chain's CDR3 is CASSLAGGETEAFF.

The chain combines TRBV5-6 with TRBJ2-7. CDR3 size: 13 residues. Looked up from germline, CDR1 is SGHDT and CDR2 is YYEEEE. CDR3 protein: CASSLDTNYEQYF.

This rearrangement joins TRBV11-2 to TRBJ2-7; without DNA, the TCRdb call of TRBD1 cannot be checked. The CDR3 extends over 12 amino acids. Germline-derived CDR1 and CDR2 are SGHAT and FQNNGV. The CDR3: CASSRDRHEQYF.